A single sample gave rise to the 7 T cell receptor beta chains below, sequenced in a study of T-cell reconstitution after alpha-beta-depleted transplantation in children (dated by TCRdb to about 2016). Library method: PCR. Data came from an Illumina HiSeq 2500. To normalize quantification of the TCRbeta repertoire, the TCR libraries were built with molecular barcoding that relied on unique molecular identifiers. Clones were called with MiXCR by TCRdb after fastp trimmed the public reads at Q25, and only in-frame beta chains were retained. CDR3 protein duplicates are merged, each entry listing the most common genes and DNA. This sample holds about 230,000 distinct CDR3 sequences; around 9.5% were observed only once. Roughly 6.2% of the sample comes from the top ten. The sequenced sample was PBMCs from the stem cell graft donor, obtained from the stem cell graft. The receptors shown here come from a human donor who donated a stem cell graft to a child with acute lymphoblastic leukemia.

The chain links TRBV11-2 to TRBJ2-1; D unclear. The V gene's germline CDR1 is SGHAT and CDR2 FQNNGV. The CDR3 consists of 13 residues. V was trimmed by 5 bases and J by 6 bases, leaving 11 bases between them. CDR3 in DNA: TGTGCCAGCAGCGCTAGGGCACCCAATGAGCAGTTCTTC. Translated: CASSARAPNEQFF.

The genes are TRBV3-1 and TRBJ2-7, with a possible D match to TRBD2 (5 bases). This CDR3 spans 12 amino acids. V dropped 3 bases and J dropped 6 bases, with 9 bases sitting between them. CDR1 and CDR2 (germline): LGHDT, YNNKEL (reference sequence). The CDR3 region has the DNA TGTGCCAGCAGCCAGGGAGTGGGCGAGCAGTACTTC. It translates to CASSQGVGEQYF.

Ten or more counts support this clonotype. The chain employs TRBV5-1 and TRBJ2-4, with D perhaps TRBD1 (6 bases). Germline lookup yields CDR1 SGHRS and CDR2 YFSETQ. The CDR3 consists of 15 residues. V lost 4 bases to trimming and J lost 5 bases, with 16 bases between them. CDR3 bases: TGCGCCAGCAGCCAAACGACAGGAGGAGAAAACATTCAGTACTTC. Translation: CASSQTTGGENIQYF.

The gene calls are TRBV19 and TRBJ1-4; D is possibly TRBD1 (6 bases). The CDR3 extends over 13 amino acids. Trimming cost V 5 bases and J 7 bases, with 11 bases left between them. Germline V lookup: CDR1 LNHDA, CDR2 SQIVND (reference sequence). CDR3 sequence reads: CASSLRGAEKLFF. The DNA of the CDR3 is TGTGCCAGTAGTCTCAGGGGAGCTGAAAAACTGTTTTTT.

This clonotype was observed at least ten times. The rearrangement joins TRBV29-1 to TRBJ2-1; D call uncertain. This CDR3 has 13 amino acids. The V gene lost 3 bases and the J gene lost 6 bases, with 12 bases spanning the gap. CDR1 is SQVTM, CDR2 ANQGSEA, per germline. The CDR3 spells CSVDVAGGNEQFF. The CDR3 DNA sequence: TGCAGCGTTGACGTCGCAGGTGGCAATGAGCAGTTCTTC.

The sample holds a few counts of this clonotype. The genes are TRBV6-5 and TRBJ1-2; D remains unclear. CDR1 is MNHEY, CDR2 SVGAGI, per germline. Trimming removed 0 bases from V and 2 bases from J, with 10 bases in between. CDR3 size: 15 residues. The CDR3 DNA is TGTGCCAGCAGTTACTCCCGGGTCCAAAACTATGGCTACACCTTC. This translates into CASSYSRVQNYGYTF.

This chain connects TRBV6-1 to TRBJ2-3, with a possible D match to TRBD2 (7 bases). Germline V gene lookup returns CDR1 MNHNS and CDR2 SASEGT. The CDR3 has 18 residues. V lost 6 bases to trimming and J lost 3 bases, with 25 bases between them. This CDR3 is CASSRIRGGYQGTDTQYF. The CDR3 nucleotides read TGTGCCAGCAGCCGCATACGCGGGGGCTATCAAGGGACAGATACGCAGTATTTT.